Listed below are T cell receptor beta chains from one sample, sequenced in a study of T cell changes during pregnancy in multiple sclerosis. Repertoires were generated with immunoSEQ multiplex PCR, while TCRdb's copy carries only in-frame clones and drops some. The data hold more than 55,000 clones, with 91% observed a single time. The input for sequencing was peripheral blood, taken in the third trimester of pregnancy. These receptors originate from a female donor in good health, enrolled as a control in a pregnancy study. Both conserved end residues are part of each CDR3. The order of the fields is clone size, J gene, D gene, V gene, CDR3 DNA, CDR3 protein. The D gene is left open where the match is weak. Clone size is shown for a subset of rows, as once, few, many or a class of expanded clone.

clone_size: -
j_call: TRBJ1-2
d_call: -
v_call: TRBV9
cdr3_nt: TGTGCCAGCAGCCCGGCAGGCTATGGCTACACCTTC
cdr3_aa: CASSPAGYGYTF

clone_size: -
j_call: TRBJ2-7
d_call: -
v_call: TRBV5-6
cdr3_nt: TGTGCCAGCAGCTTGGGTCCGGGCTCCTACGAGCAGTACTTC
cdr3_aa: CASSLGPGSYEQYF

clone_size: -
j_call: TRBJ1-2
d_call: -
v_call: TRBV6-5
cdr3_nt: TGTGCCAGCAGTTACTCGGAGGGGTATGGCTACACCTTC
cdr3_aa: CASSYSEGYGYTF

clone_size: -
j_call: TRBJ1-2
d_call: TRBD1
v_call: TRBV14
cdr3_nt: TGTGCCAGCAGCCAAGCCGGGACAGGGGTCTATGGCTACACCTTC
cdr3_aa: CASSQAGTGVYGYTF

clone_size: few
j_call: TRBJ2-2
d_call: -
v_call: TRBV19
cdr3_nt: TGTGCCAGTAGTAGCGGTGGCGGGGAGCTGTTTTTT
cdr3_aa: CASSSGGGELFF

clone_size: -
j_call: TRBJ1-1
d_call: -
v_call: TRBV6-1
cdr3_nt: TGTGCCAGCAGTGAGGGGGGGGGAGAGGTCACTGAAGCTTTCTTT
cdr3_aa: CASSEGGGEVTEAFF

clone_size: -
j_call: TRBJ2-1
d_call: TRBD2
v_call: TRBV7-9
cdr3_nt: TGTGCCAGCAGCTTAGCAGGGGGACTAGCACCTGAGCAGTTCTTC
cdr3_aa: CASSLAGGLAPEQFF

clone_size: -
j_call: TRBJ2-1
d_call: -
v_call: TRBV7-7
cdr3_nt: TGTGCTAGCAGCTTAGCCCCAGAGGATGAGCAGTTCTTC
cdr3_aa: CASSLAPEDEQFF

clone_size: -
j_call: TRBJ2-1
d_call: TRBD2
v_call: TRBV14
cdr3_nt: TGTGCCAGCAGCCAATGTCTAGCGGGGGGCGGGGAGCAGTTCTTC
cdr3_aa: CASSQCLAGGGEQFF

clone_size: -
j_call: TRBJ2-5
d_call: TRBD2
v_call: TRBV19
cdr3_nt: TGTGCCAGTATGGGGACTAGCGTTAAAGAGACCCAGTACTTC
cdr3_aa: CASMGTSVKETQYF

clone_size: -
j_call: TRBJ2-3
d_call: TRBD2
v_call: TRBV5-1
cdr3_nt: TGCGCCAGCAGCTTGGAAGCGGGAAGCACAGATACGCAGTATTTT
cdr3_aa: CASSLEAGSTDTQYF

clone_size: -
j_call: TRBJ2-2
d_call: -
v_call: TRBV5-6
cdr3_nt: TGTGCCACGGCAGGACACATGAACACCGGGGAGCTGTTTTTT
cdr3_aa: CATAGHMNTGELFF

clone_size: -
j_call: TRBJ1-1
d_call: -
v_call: TRBV6-5
cdr3_nt: TGTGCCAGCAGTAACTACATAGCTTATGATGCTGAAGCTTTCTTT
cdr3_aa: CASSNYIAYDAEAFF

clone_size: -
j_call: TRBJ2-2
d_call: -
v_call: TRBV29-1
cdr3_nt: TGCAGCGTGGATAGACAGAACACCGGGGAGCTGTTTTTT
cdr3_aa: CSVDRQNTGELFF

clone_size: -
j_call: TRBJ2-5
d_call: -
v_call: TRBV5-4
cdr3_nt: TGTGCCAGCTCTTTAGGGGGGGGGATGGAGACCCAGTACTTC
cdr3_aa: CASSLGGGMETQYF

clone_size: -
j_call: TRBJ1-1
d_call: TRBD1
v_call: TRBV6-5
cdr3_nt: TGTGCCAGCAGTCTGCAGGGGGCTGAAGCTTTCTTT
cdr3_aa: CASSLQGAEAFF

clone_size: -
j_call: TRBJ2-3
d_call: -
v_call: TRBV6-5
cdr3_nt: TGTGCCAGCAGTACCCGACTTGCAGATACGCAGTATTTT
cdr3_aa: CASSTRLADTQYF

clone_size: once
j_call: TRBJ1-2
d_call: -
v_call: TRBV28
cdr3_nt: TGTGCCAGCAGTGCGACTCAGGGTCTAGGATCCTATGGCTACACCTTC
cdr3_aa: CASSATQGLGSYGYTF

clone_size: few
j_call: TRBJ2-3
d_call: TRBD1
v_call: TRBV4-1
cdr3_nt: TGCGCCAGCAGCCAAGGCCAGACAGGGTACCCAGATACGCAGTATTTT
cdr3_aa: CASSQGQTGYPDTQYF

clone_size: -
j_call: TRBJ2-7
d_call: -
v_call: TRBV29-1
cdr3_nt: TGCAGCGTTGAAGATCATAGCAATCTGATCTACGAGCAGTACTTC
cdr3_aa: CSVEDHSNLIYEQYF

clone_size: -
j_call: TRBJ1-3
d_call: TRBD1
v_call: TRBV4-1
cdr3_nt: TGCGCCAGCAGCCAAGCTGGAGACAGGGGGTTTGGAAACACCATATATTTT
cdr3_aa: CASSQAGDRGFGNTIYF

clone_size: -
j_call: TRBJ1-2
d_call: TRBD1
v_call: TRBV5-1
cdr3_nt: TGCGCCAGCAGCTTGGATGGACAGGGAGGCTACACCTTC
cdr3_aa: CASSLDGQGGYTF

clone_size: -
j_call: TRBJ2-3
d_call: TRBD1
v_call: TRBV6-1
cdr3_nt: TGTGCCAGCAGTGATCAGGGACAGGGTCCAGATACGCAGTATTTT
cdr3_aa: CASSDQGQGPDTQYF

clone_size: -
j_call: TRBJ2-1
d_call: -
v_call: TRBV7-2
cdr3_nt: TGTGCCAGCAGCTTAAAGTTAGGAGGACCGAATGAGCAGTTCTTC
cdr3_aa: CASSLKLGGPNEQFF

clone_size: -
j_call: TRBJ1-3
d_call: TRBD1
v_call: TRBV4-2
cdr3_nt: TGTGCCAGCAGCCAAGTTGACAGGGGAGGTGGAAACACCATATATTTT
cdr3_aa: CASSQVDRGGGNTIYF

clone_size: -
j_call: TRBJ2-1
d_call: -
v_call: TRBV2
cdr3_nt: TGTGCCAGCAGTGGGTCAGCTAGCTCTGAGCAGTTCTTC
cdr3_aa: CASSGSASSEQFF

clone_size: -
j_call: TRBJ1-1
d_call: TRBD1
v_call: TRBV18
cdr3_nt: TGTGCCAGCTCACCGGGACAGGCTACTGAAGCTTTCTTT
cdr3_aa: CASSPGQATEAFF

clone_size: -
j_call: TRBJ2-3
d_call: TRBD2
v_call: TRBV13
cdr3_nt: TGTGCCAGCAGCAAACCCGGACTAGCGGATTCCACAGATACGCAGTATTTT
cdr3_aa: CASSKPGLADSTDTQYF

clone_size: -
j_call: TRBJ2-5
d_call: TRBD1
v_call: TRBV28
cdr3_nt: TGTGCCAGCTGCAGGACAGGGACACAAGAGACCCAGTACTTC
cdr3_aa: CASCRTGTQETQYF

clone_size: -
j_call: TRBJ2-5
d_call: TRBD2
v_call: TRBV4-1
cdr3_nt: TGCGCCAGCAGCCAGGGACTAGTGGAGGGAGAGACCCAGTACTTC
cdr3_aa: CASSQGLVEGETQYF

clone_size: few
j_call: TRBJ2-7
d_call: TRBD2
v_call: TRBV7-9
cdr3_nt: TGTGCCAGCAGCACGGGACTAATCTCCTACGAGCAGTACTTC
cdr3_aa: CASSTGLISYEQYF

clone_size: -
j_call: TRBJ2-4
d_call: -
v_call: TRBV29-1
cdr3_nt: TGCAGCGTTGAGCTAGTCCTAAAAAACATTCAGTACTTC
cdr3_aa: CSVELVLKNIQYF

clone_size: -
j_call: TRBJ2-7
d_call: -
v_call: TRBV28
cdr3_nt: TGTGCCAGCAGTCTCCCCGGGAAGGGAACCTACGAGCAGTACTTC
cdr3_aa: CASSLPGKGTYEQYF

clone_size: -
j_call: TRBJ2-3
d_call: -
v_call: TRBV5-6
cdr3_nt: TGTGCCAGCAGCTCATGGGGCGGGACCGGGGATACGCAGTATTTT
cdr3_aa: CASSSWGGTGDTQYF

clone_size: -
j_call: TRBJ2-1
d_call: TRBD2
v_call: TRBV7-9
cdr3_nt: TGTGCCAGCAGCTTAGGACTAGCCAATGAGCAGTTCTTC
cdr3_aa: CASSLGLANEQFF

clone_size: once
j_call: TRBJ2-1
d_call: TRBD2
v_call: TRBV28
cdr3_nt: TGTGCCAGCAGTTTCGCCCCTCGACTAGCGACAAATGAGCAGTTCTTC
cdr3_aa: CASSFAPRLATNEQFF

clone_size: -
j_call: TRBJ1-1
d_call: -
v_call: TRBV11-2
cdr3_nt: TGTGCCAGCAGCTTTGGTGTGGTGGCTACTGAAGCTTTCTTT
cdr3_aa: CASSFGVVATEAFF

clone_size: -
j_call: TRBJ2-7
d_call: -
v_call: TRBV28
cdr3_nt: TGTGCCACAGGGAGGCTCAGCCCTACAAACACTTACGAGCAGTACTTC
cdr3_aa: CATGRLSPTNTYEQYF

clone_size: -
j_call: TRBJ2-1
d_call: -
v_call: TRBV6-1
cdr3_nt: TGTGCCAGCGAGTTCAATGAGCAGTTCTTC
cdr3_aa: CASEFNEQFF

clone_size: -
j_call: TRBJ2-1
d_call: TRBD1
v_call: TRBV9
cdr3_nt: TGTGCCAGCAGCCCAGGGGGCCTAGTCGATGAGCAGTTCTTC
cdr3_aa: CASSPGGLVDEQFF

clone_size: once
j_call: TRBJ1-1
d_call: -
v_call: TRBV15
cdr3_nt: TGTGCCACCAGCAGTCCCGGACTGGGGAACACTGAAGCTTTCTTT
cdr3_aa: CATSSPGLGNTEAFF

clone_size: -
j_call: TRBJ2-7
d_call: -
v_call: TRBV28
cdr3_nt: TGTGCCAGCAGTTTAGGTAGCGGCATCCCCTACGAGCAGTACTTC
cdr3_aa: CASSLGSGIPYEQYF

clone_size: -
j_call: TRBJ2-5
d_call: TRBD2
v_call: TRBV2
cdr3_nt: TGTGCCAGCAGACCGGGACTAGCGGAAGAGACCCAGTACTTC
cdr3_aa: CASRPGLAEETQYF

clone_size: -
j_call: TRBJ1-1
d_call: TRBD1
v_call: TRBV18
cdr3_nt: TGTGCCAGCTCACCGGACAGGGTTGAAGCTTTCTTT
cdr3_aa: CASSPDRVEAFF

clone_size: -
j_call: TRBJ1-4
d_call: TRBD1
v_call: TRBV6-1
cdr3_nt: TGTGCCAGCAGTGAACGACGGACAGGGAGTGAAAAACTGTTTTTT
cdr3_aa: CASSERRTGSEKLFF

clone_size: -
j_call: TRBJ1-3
d_call: -
v_call: TRBV21-1
cdr3_nt: TGTGCCAGCAGCAAAGACAGGAGGGATGGAAACACCATATATTTT
cdr3_aa: CASSKDRRDGNTIYF

clone_size: -
j_call: TRBJ2-7
d_call: TRBD2
v_call: TRBV6-5
cdr3_nt: TGTGCCAGCAGCCGCGGGGATAGCGGGAGCGAGCAGTACTTC
cdr3_aa: CASSRGDSGSEQYF

clone_size: -
j_call: TRBJ2-3
d_call: -
v_call: TRBV28
cdr3_nt: TGTGCCAGCAGTTTTGGCCAGGGGTTCGATACGCAGTATTTT
cdr3_aa: CASSFGQGFDTQYF

clone_size: few
j_call: TRBJ1-3
d_call: -
v_call: TRBV12-5
cdr3_nt: TGTGCTAGTGCCTCCTCCCGTGCTGGAAACACCATATATTTT
cdr3_aa: CASASSRAGNTIYF

clone_size: -
j_call: TRBJ1-1
d_call: -
v_call: TRBV19
cdr3_nt: TGTGCCAGTAGTATGGGAGTTGGCACTGAAGCTTTCTTT
cdr3_aa: CASSMGVGTEAFF

clone_size: few
j_call: TRBJ1-1
d_call: -
v_call: TRBV30
cdr3_nt: TGTGCCTGGAGTGTACGGGTAGGGAACACTGAAGCTTTCTTT
cdr3_aa: CAWSVRVGNTEAFF

clone_size: -
j_call: TRBJ1-3
d_call: -
v_call: TRBV6-5
cdr3_nt: TGTGCCAGCAGTTACTTGAAGGGGGTGGCTGGAAACACCATATATTTT
cdr3_aa: CASSYLKGVAGNTIYF

clone_size: once
j_call: TRBJ2-7
d_call: -
v_call: TRBV29-1
cdr3_nt: TGCAGCGTTGGGAGGGGTTGGGAGCAGTACTTC
cdr3_aa: CSVGRGWEQYF

clone_size: -
j_call: TRBJ2-1
d_call: TRBD2
v_call: TRBV5-1
cdr3_nt: TGCGCCAGCAGCTTGCGGCTAGCGGGAGACAATGAGCAGTTCTTC
cdr3_aa: CASSLRLAGDNEQFF